This TCR beta chain was identified in a study of identifying expanded T cells in peripheral blood. Study-level findings and limits: Across healthy donors, higher total template counts meant significantly greater approximately two-week count variance. Over two and four weeks, about 15 and 19 clones changed, versus around 1.3 between replicates.

The method was immunoSEQ multiplex PCR; TCRdb's version includes in-frame clones alone and lacks a portion of them. The sample shows roughly 100,000 clones, approximately 88% of them seen only once. Worth noting for this clone: The antigen remains undetermined.

Trimming stripped 10 bases from V and 0 bases from J, with 27 bases between. Germline V gene lookup returns CDR1 MRHNA and CDR2 SNTAGT. The CDR3 is 18 residues long. The TCR comes from a person aged 18 to 75 in good health. The chain recombines TRBV6-4 with TRBJ2-5; perhaps TRBD2 as D (6 bases). Sample: blood. CDR3 in DNA: TGTGCCACCCACCGGGAGAGTCTTTGGTTTGGTAACCAAGAGACCCAGTACTTC. It yields the protein CATHRESLWFGNQETQYF.